This passage covers 32 T cell receptor beta chains from one sample sequenced in a study of T cell responses to AZD1222 COVID-19 vaccine. Sequencing used immunoSEQ multiplex PCR; TCRdb keeps in-frame clones, though not all of them. Counted here are about 140,000 clones, more than 85% occurring once; the ten biggest clones make up roughly 3.6%. The specimen comprised peripheral blood, sampled 28 days after the second AZD1222 dose. These receptor sequences come from an adult who received the AZD1222 COVID-19 vaccine.

J is TRBJ2-7 and V is TRBV19; D ambiguous. Germline-derived CDR1 and CDR2 are LNHDA and SQIVND (reference sequence). V lost 3 bases to trimming and J lost 5 bases, with 8 bases between them. The CDR3 loop spans 12 amino acids. The CDR3 DNA is TGTGCCAGTAGTATGTCGCACAACGAGCAGTACTTC. Amino acid sequence: CASSMSHNEQYF.

The chain has TRBV10-1 and TRBJ2-7, with 8 bases lining up with TRBD1. V shed 4 bases, J shed 2 bases, and the junction held 4 bases outside the gene matches. Germline V gene lookup returns CDR1 WNHNN and CDR2 SYGVQD (reference sequence). This CDR3 has 14 residues. This CDR3 reads CASSAGTGPYEQYF. CDR3 in DNA: TGCGCCAGCAGTGCCGGGACAGGCCCCTACGAGCAGTACTTC.

The chain recombines TRBV7-9 with TRBJ1-1; D is uncertain. CDR1 and CDR2 from the germline V gene are SEHNR and FQNEAQ (reference sequence). V was clipped by 5 bases and J by 0 bases, with 10 bases between them. The CDR3 spans 14 residues. The CDR3 nucleotides read TGTGCCAGCAGCCCCCTGCCGATGAACACTGAAGCTTTCTTT. Translating gives CASSPLPMNTEAFF.

J is TRBJ2-1 and V is TRBV7-7, with TRBD2 matching 8 bases. Germline CDR1 and CDR2: SSHAT and FNYEAQ (reference sequence). This CDR3 has 16 residues. Trimming removed 5 bases from V and 2 bases from J; junction bases left unmatched: 8. The CDR3 nucleotides are TGTGCCAGCAGCCCCGGGGTAGCGGGAACCTACAATGAGCAGTTCTTC. This codes for CASSPGVAGTYNEQFF.

The chain employs TRBV18 and TRBJ1-5; D is perhaps TRBD1 (6 bases). The germline CDR1 and CDR2 sequences are KGHSH and LQKENI. V gave up 6 bases and J gave up 1 base, with 16 bases separating them. The CDR3 has 16 amino acids. The CDR3 DNA sequence: TGTGCCAGCTCCATAGTCGGCCAGGGGAGCAATCAGCCCCAGCATTTT. It is translated as CASSIVGQGSNQPQHF.

This rearrangement joins TRBV3-1 (or the pseudogene TRBV3-2) to TRBJ2-1; possible D gene TRBD1, 5 bases. The germline CDR1 and CDR2 sequences are LGHDT and YNNKEL (reference sequence). The CDR3 loop spans 13 amino acids. V was shortened by 2 bases and J by 4 bases, with 6 bases between the two germline ends. CDR3 sequence (DNA): TGTGCCAGCAGCCAACAGGGATACAATGAGCAGTTCTTC. Protein: CASSQQGYNEQFF.

The genes are TRBV19 and TRBJ2-1, with D tentatively TRBD1 or TRBD2 (5 bases each). CDR1 and CDR2 from the germline V gene are LNHDA and SQIVND (reference sequence). CDR3 length equals 15 residues. V dropped 3 bases and J dropped 7 bases, with 16 bases sitting between them. The CDR3 DNA sequence: TGTGCCAGTAGTATTTCAGGGAGTCGTGCGAATGAGCAGTTCTTC. Amino acid sequence: CASSISGSRANEQFF.

V gene TRBV30 combines with J gene TRBJ1-2; maybe TRBD1 (5 bases). Per germline, CDR1 GTSNPN and CDR2 SVGIG (reference sequence). V shed 2 bases and J shed 3 bases, with 13 bases lying between them. The CDR3 covers 14 residues. CDR3 sequence: CAWSISGWDYGYTF. CDR3 DNA sequence: TGTGCCTGGAGTATCTCAGGGTGGGACTATGGCTACACCTTC.

The chain carries TRBV10-3 and TRBJ1-6; possibly TRBD1 for D (5 bases). The CDR3 has 13 residues. Trimming removed 6 bases at V and 8 bases at J, with 11 bases between. Germline CDR1 ENHRY, CDR2 SYGVKD. In DNA form, the CDR3 reads TGTGCCATCAGCGGGACGGTCGATTCACCCCTCCACTTT. Its protein product is CAISGTVDSPLHF.

The chain recombines TRBV9 with TRBJ1-6; D not resolved. The CDR3 has 13 amino acids. V was cut by 1 base and J by 7 bases, with 6 bases left in between. From germline, CDR1 is SGDLS and CDR2 YYNGEE. CDR3 in amino acids: CASSVSANSPLHF. The DNA for the CDR3 is TGTGCCAGCAGCGTATCCGCCAATTCACCCCTCCACTTT.

The V call is TRBV27, the J call TRBJ1-2, with 9 bases lining up with TRBD1. Losses at the gene ends were 4 bases for V and 4 bases for J; bases not matched to a gene: 7. CDR3 length: 15 residues. The germline gives CDR1 MNHEY, CDR2 SMNVEV (reference sequence). CDR3 in DNA: TGTGCCAGCAGTTCCCCCGGGACAGGGACCTATGGCTACACCTTC. It codes for CASSSPGTGTYGYTF.

The V call is TRBV5-1, the J call TRBJ2-5, with D unclear. Germline assignment: CDR1 SGHRS and CDR2 YFSETQ. The CDR3 length is 15 residues. The V end was cut by 2 bases, the J end by 1 base, with 12 bases between. CDR3 amino acids: CASSFAARPQETQYF. CDR3 sequence (DNA): TGCGCCAGCAGCTTCGCGGCCAGGCCCCAAGAGACCCAGTACTTC. The whole variable domain, filled in from reference TRBV5-1 and TRBJ2-5, reads KAGVTQTPRYLIKTRGQQVTLSCSPISGHRSVSWYQQTPGQGLQFLFEYFSETQRNKGNFPGRFSGRQFSNSRSEMNVSTLELGDSALYLCASSFAARPQETQYFGPGTRLLVL.

This clone was seen a single time. The chain links TRBV28 to TRBJ2-7; 7 nucleotides agree with TRBD2. This CDR3 spans 14 amino acids. V lost 3 bases to trimming and J lost 3 bases; unmatched junction nucleotides: 5. Germline V gene lookup returns CDR1 MDHEN and CDR2 SYDVKM. CDR3 protein: CASSLGLAVYEQYF. DNA of the CDR3: TGTGCCAGCAGTTTGGGGCTAGCGGTCTACGAGCAGTACTTC. Full variable domain (rest looked up from reference TRBV28 and TRBJ2-7): DVKVTQSSRYLVKRTGEKVFLECVQDMDHENMFWYRQDPGLGLRLIYFSYDVKMKEKGDIPEGYSVSREKKERFSLILESASTNQTSMYLCASSLGLAVYEQYFGPGTRLTVT.

The J gene is TRBJ2-5, the V gene TRBV27, with 7 bases identical to TRBD2. This CDR3 region has 12 residues. Germline V gene sequence: CDR1 MNHEY, CDR2 SMNVEV (reference sequence). This CDR3 is CASYGGGETQYF. In DNA form, the CDR3 reads TGTGCGTCCTATGGGGGGGGAGAGACCCAGTACTTC.

This chain links TRBV7-9 with TRBJ2-3, with unresolved D. Trimming cost V 4 bases and J 0 bases, with 14 bases left between them. The CDR3 has 16 amino acids. Germline CDR1 reads SEHNR; CDR2 reads FQNEAQ (reference sequence). Written as DNA, the CDR3 is TGTGCCAGCAGCTCCAAAGGAAAGGCTAGCACAGATACGCAGTATTTT. This codes for CASSSKGKASTDTQYF.

The rearrangement uses TRBV7-2 and TRBJ2-5; 7 nucleotides agree with TRBD1. This CDR3 is 16 amino acids long. The ends lost 3 bases at V and 0 bases at J; junction bases unmatched: 7. Germline V CDR1 and CDR2: SGHTA, FQGNSA. For the CDR3, the DNA is TGTGCCAGCAGCTTTCCCGGGACAGCCCACCAAGAGACCCAGTACTTC. Translated: CASSFPGTAHQETQYF.

This chain links TRBV5-1 with TRBJ2-1; unclear D gene. Germline CDR1 and CDR2: SGHRS and YFSETQ. V lost 0 bases to trimming and J lost 3 bases, with 7 bases between them. CDR3 length equals 14 residues. The CDR3 DNA reads as TGCGCCAGCAGCTTGGTCGCGGACTACAATGAGCAGTTCTTC. Its translation is CASSLVADYNEQFF. Filled out from reference TRBV5-1 and TRBJ2-1, the complete variable domain reads KAGVTQTPRYLIKTRGQQVTLSCSPISGHRSVSWYQQTPGQGLQFLFEYFSETQRNKGNFPGRFSGRQFSNSRSEMNVSTLELGDSALYLCASSLVADYNEQFFGPGTRLTVL.

This chain joins TRBV5-1 and TRBJ1-1; D is uncertain. Germline CDR1 reads SGHRS; CDR2 reads YFSETQ. The V and J ends lost 4 bases and 4 bases respectively, with 8 bases between them. The CDR3 extends over 12 amino acids. This chain's CDR3 is CASSLTPTEAFF. CDR3 in DNA: TGCGCCAGCAGCCTTACCCCCACTGAAGCTTTCTTT.

This chain links TRBV5-4 with TRBJ2-2, with D possibly being TRBD2 (6 bases). This CDR3 comprises 15 residues. V was trimmed by 4 bases and J by 4 bases, leaving 14 bases between them. The germline CDR1 and CDR2 sequences are SGHNT and YYREEE (reference sequence). The CDR3 region is CASSIPGLTTGELFF. CDR3 DNA sequence: TGTGCCAGCAGCATTCCGGGACTTACCACCGGGGAGCTGTTTTTT.

V gene TRBV7-9 combines with J gene TRBJ1-2; D is unresolved. V lost 5 bases to trimming and J lost 4 bases, with 11 bases between them. This CDR3 comprises 13 residues. The germline V gene has CDR1 SEHNR and CDR2 FQNEAQ (reference sequence). The CDR3 DNA follows: TGTGCCAGCAGCCCCATGGATATCTATGGCTACACCTTC. It encodes CASSPMDIYGYTF. Full variable domain (remainder filled in from reference TRBV7-9 and TRBJ1-2): DTGVSQNPRHKITKRGQNVTFRCDPISEHNRLYWYRQTLGQGPEFLTYFQNEAQLEKSRLLSDRFSAERPKGSFSTLEIQRTEQGDSAMYLCASSPMDIYGYTFGSGTRLTVV.

The CDR3 loop is CASSFREGLGYTF. Here the CDR3 DNA reads TGTGCCAGCAGCTTCCGGGAAGGCCTCGGCTACACCTTC. The V gene is TRBV28, the J gene TRBJ1-2; D is unresolved. V gave up 6 bases and J gave up 8 bases, with 16 bases separating them. The germline V gene has CDR1 MDHEN and CDR2 SYDVKM. The CDR3 contains 13 residues.

The chain recombines TRBV28 with TRBJ1-2; D gene uncertain. Trimming stripped 4 bases from V and 1 base from J, with 7 bases between. Germline values: CDR1 MDHEN, CDR2 SYDVKM. The CDR3 has 13 residues. As DNA, the CDR3 is TGTGCCAGCAGTTCTCAGATTAACTATGGCTACACCTTC. Its protein product is CASSSQINYGYTF.

This rearrangement joins TRBV28 to TRBJ1-5, with 8 bases identical to TRBD1. With V trimmed by 3 bases and J by 6 bases, 13 bases remained unmatched. The CDR3 loop spans 17 amino acids. Germline assignment: CDR1 MDHEN and CDR2 SYDVKM. The CDR3 region is CASSFWLARGQLQPQHF. As DNA, the CDR3 is TGTGCCAGCAGTTTCTGGCTAGCCAGGGGGCAACTTCAGCCCCAGCATTTT.

The V call is TRBV6-5, the J call TRBJ2-3; 8 positions match TRBD2. Germline CDR1 reads MNHEY; CDR2 reads SVGAGI. This CDR3 is 15 amino acids long. Trimming took 7 bases from V and 2 from J; bases not matched to a gene: 8. The CDR3 sequence is CASKSGRQYTDTQYF. Written as DNA, the CDR3 is TGTGCCAGCAAGAGCGGGAGACAATACACAGATACGCAGTATTTT.

This clone came up a few times. This chain uses TRBV6-1 with TRBJ1-4; perhaps TRBD1 as D (6 bases). In germline, CDR1 is MNHNS, CDR2 SASEGT. V was pared by 4 bases and J by 3 bases, with 15 bases between. The CDR3 contains 16 residues. This CDR3 is CASSVPYRASNEKLFF. The CDR3 coding sequence is TGTGCCAGCAGTGTTCCCTACAGGGCGTCTAATGAAAAACTGTTTTTT.

In this sample, this clone turned up a few times. The chain employs TRBV10-1 and TRBJ2-2; 7 bases line up with TRBD1. J was trimmed by 4 bases and V by 6 bases; bases with no gene match: 2. From germline, CDR1 is WNHNN and CDR2 SYGVQD (reference sequence). CDR3 length equals 13 residues. The CDR3 DNA is TGCGCCAGCAGACAGGGGAGCACCGGGGAGCTGTTTTTT. Its protein is CASRQGSTGELFF.

The chain recombines TRBV10-3 with TRBJ1-2, with 7 bases matching TRBD1. The CDR3 consists of 17 residues. The germline V gene encodes CDR1 ENHRY and CDR2 SYGVKD. The V segment lost 4 bases and the J segment 5 bases; nucleotides outside the gene matches: 16. CDR3 in amino acids: CAISGRDRSHPGYGYTF. The CDR3 nucleotides read TGTGCCATCAGTGGGAGGGACAGATCCCACCCGGGTTATGGCTACACCTTC.

This chain connects TRBV5-1 to TRBJ1-4, with TRBD1 as a possible D gene (6 bases). CDR1 is SGHRS, CDR2 YFSETQ, per germline. This CDR3 contains 15 residues. Trimming cost V 5 bases and J 3 bases, with 14 bases left between them. For the CDR3, the DNA is TGCGCCAGCAGTTATACAGGGCCACCTAATGAAAAACTGTTTTTT. Amino acids: CASSYTGPPNEKLFF. Supplemented by reference TRBV5-1 and TRBJ1-4, the full variable domain reads KAGVTQTPRYLIKTRGQQVTLSCSPISGHRSVSWYQQTPGQGLQFLFEYFSETQRNKGNFPGRFSGRQFSNSRSEMNVSTLELGDSALYLCASSYTGPPNEKLFFGSGTQLSVL.

The CDR3 nucleotides read TGTGCCAGCAGTTTTCACTCACCCGGGGAGCTGTTTTTT. It codes for CASSFHSPGELFF. This chain joins TRBV12-3 or TRBV12-4 and TRBJ2-2; no firm D call. V gave up 3 bases and J gave up 6 bases, with 8 bases separating them. This CDR3 has 13 amino acids.

The rearrangement joins TRBV7-2 to TRBJ1-2; tentatively, D is TRBD1 (5 bases). Germline lookup yields CDR1 SGHTA and CDR2 FQGNSA. The CDR3 has 13 amino acids. Trimming removed 1 base at V and 7 bases at J, with 10 bases between. CDR3 coding DNA: TGTGCCAGCAGCTTAGATGGGGGTCTTGGCTACACCTTC. As protein: CASSLDGGLGYTF.

The chain employs TRBV29-1 and TRBJ2-1, with 8 positions matching TRBD2. The CDR3 loop spans 15 amino acids. V lost 3 bases to trimming and J lost 7 bases; unmatched junction nucleotides: 11. Germline CDR1 SQVTM, CDR2 ANQGSEA. This CDR3 reads CSVDSTAGVMNEQFF. The CDR3 coding sequence is TGCAGCGTTGACTCTACAGCGGGAGTGATGAATGAGCAGTTCTTC.

This clone was counted a single time. This chain's CDR3 is CASSLVGGGYGRRGYTF. In DNA, the CDR3 is TGTGCCAGCAGCTTAGTTGGGGGAGGTTACGGGAGGCGCGGCTACACCTTC. The rearrangement joins TRBV11-2 to TRBJ1-2, with D tentatively TRBD1 (5 bases). Trimming removed 1 base from V and 8 bases from J, with 23 bases in between. Looked up from germline, CDR1 is SGHAT and CDR2 is FQNNGV. The CDR3 sequence is 17 residues long.